This T cell receptor (beta chain) was recovered during a study of blood T cell repertoires in COVID-19. This table comes from immunoSEQ multiplex PCR, and its TCRdb copy is limited to in-frame clones, with some not included. Of just over 650,000 clones in the sample, more than 80% are singletons; the top ten hold roughly 0.25%. Between the trimmed V and J ends, which lost 8 bases and 8 bases, there was a span of 21 bases. The CDR3 runs to 15 residues. Germline V gene data show CDR1 as SNHLY and CDR2 as FYNNEI. This sequence was found in a woman aged 18-35 years with acute or convalescent COVID-19. The sequenced sample consisted of peripheral blood. The chain couples TRBV2 to TRBJ1-4; possibly TRBD1 for D (6 bases). The CDR3 spells CASGRGGARREKLFF. CDR3 nucleotide sequence: TGTGCCAGCGGTCGTGGGGGGGCGAGGAGAGAAAAACTGTTTTTT.